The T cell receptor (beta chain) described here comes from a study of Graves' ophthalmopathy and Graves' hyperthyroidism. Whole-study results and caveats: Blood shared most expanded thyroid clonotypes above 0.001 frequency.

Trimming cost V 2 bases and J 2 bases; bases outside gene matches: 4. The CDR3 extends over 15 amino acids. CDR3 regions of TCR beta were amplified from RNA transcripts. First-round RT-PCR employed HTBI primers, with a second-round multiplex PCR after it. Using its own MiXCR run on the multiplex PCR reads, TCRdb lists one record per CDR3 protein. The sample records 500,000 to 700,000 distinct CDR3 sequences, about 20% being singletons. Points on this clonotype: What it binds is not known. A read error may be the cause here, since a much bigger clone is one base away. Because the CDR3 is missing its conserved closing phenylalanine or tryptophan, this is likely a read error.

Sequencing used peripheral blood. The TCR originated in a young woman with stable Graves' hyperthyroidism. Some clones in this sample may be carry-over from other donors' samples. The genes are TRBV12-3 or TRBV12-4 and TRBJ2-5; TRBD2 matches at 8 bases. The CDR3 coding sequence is TGTGCCAGCAGTTTACCGGGGGGGTTGCAAGAGACCCAGTACCTC. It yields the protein CASSLPGGLQETQYL.